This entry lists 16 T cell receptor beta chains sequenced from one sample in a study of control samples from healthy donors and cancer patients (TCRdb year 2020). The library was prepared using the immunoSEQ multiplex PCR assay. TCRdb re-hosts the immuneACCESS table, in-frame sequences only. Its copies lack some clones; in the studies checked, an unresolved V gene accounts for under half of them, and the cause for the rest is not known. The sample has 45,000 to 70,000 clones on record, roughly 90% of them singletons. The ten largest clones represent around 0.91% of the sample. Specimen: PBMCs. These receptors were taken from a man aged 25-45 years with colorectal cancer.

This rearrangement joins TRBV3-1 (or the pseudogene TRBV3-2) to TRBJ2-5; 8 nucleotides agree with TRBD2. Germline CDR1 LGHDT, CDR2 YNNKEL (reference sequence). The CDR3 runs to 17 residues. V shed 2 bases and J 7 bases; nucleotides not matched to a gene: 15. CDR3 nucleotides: TGTGCCAGCAGCCAATACGATGCCGGGGGTCGGGAGGGGACCCAGTACTTC. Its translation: CASSQYDAGGREGTQYF.

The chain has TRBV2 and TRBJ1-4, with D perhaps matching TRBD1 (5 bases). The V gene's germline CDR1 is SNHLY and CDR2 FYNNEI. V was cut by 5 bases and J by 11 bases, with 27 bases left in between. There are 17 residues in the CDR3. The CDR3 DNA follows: TGTGCCAGCAGTTTTCCCCTACCCGGGACGGATATGAAGAAACTGTTTTTT. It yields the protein CASSFPLPGTDMKKLFF.

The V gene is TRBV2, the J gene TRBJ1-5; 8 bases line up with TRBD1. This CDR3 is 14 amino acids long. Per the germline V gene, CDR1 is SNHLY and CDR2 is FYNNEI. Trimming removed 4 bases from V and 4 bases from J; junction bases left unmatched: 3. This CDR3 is CASSVRTGNQPQHF. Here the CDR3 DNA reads TGTGCCAGCAGTGTCAGGACAGGGAATCAGCCCCAGCATTTT. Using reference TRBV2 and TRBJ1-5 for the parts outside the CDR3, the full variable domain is EPEVTQTPSHQVTQMGQEVILRCVPISNHLYFYWYRQILGQKVEFLVSFYNNEISEKSEIFDDQFSVERPDGSNFTLKIRSTKLEDSAMYFCASSVRTGNQPQHFGDGTRLSIL.

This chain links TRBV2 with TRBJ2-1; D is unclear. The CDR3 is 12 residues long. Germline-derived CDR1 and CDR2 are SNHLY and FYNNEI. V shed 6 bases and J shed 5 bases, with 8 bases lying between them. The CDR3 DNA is TGTGCCAGCAGGGGGATAGACAATGAGCAGTTCTTC. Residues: CASRGIDNEQFF.

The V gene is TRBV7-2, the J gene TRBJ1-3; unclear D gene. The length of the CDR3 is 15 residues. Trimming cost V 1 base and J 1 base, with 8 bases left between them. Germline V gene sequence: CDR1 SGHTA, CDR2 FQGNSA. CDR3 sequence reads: CASSLEAGSGNTIYF. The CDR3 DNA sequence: TGTGCCAGCAGCTTAGAAGCGGGGTCTGGAAACACCATATATTTT.

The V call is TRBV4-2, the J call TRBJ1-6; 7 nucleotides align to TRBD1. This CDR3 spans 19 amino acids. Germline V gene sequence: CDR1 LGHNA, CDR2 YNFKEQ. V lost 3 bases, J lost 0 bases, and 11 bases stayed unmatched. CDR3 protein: CASSQTTGTASSYNSPLHF. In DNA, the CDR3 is TGTGCCAGCAGCCAGACGACCGGGACAGCGAGCTCCTATAATTCACCCCTCCACTTT.

DNA for the CDR3: TGTGCCAGCAGTTTGGCGGGCATAAACACTGAAGCTTTCTTT. This translates into CASSLAGINTEAFF. The V gene is TRBV6-2 or TRBV6-3, the J gene TRBJ1-1; D call uncertain. The germline CDR1 and CDR2 sequences are MNHEY and SVGEGT. The CDR3 totals 14 residues. With 4 bases removed from V and 2 bases from J, the gap between germline ends came to 11 bases.

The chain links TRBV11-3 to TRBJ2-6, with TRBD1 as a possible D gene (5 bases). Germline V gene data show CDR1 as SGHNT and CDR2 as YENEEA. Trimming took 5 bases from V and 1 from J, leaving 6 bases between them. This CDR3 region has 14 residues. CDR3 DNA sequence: TGTGCCAGCAGCCAGGGATCTGGGGCCAACGTCCTGACTTTC. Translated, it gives CASSQGSGANVLTF.

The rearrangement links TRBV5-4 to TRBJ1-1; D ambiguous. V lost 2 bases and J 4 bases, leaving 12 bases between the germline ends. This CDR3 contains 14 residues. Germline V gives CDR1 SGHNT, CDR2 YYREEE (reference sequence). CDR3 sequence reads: CASSFWVRGTEAFF. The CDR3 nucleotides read TGTGCCAGCAGCTTCTGGGTCCGAGGCACTGAAGCTTTCTTT.

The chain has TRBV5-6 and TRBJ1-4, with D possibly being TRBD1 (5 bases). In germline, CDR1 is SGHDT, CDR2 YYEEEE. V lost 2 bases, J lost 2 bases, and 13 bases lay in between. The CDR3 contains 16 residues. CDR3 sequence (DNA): TGTGCCAGCAGCTTTTGGGGGGGTGGGACTAATGAAAAACTGTTTTTT. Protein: CASSFWGGGTNEKLFF.

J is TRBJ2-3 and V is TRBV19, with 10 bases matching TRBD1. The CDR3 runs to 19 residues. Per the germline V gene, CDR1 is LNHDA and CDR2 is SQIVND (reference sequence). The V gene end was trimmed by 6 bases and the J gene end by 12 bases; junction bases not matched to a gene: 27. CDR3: CASRIRVHIHTGTGEFQYF. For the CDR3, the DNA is TGTGCCAGTAGGATACGAGTTCATATTCATACCGGGACAGGGGAATTCCAGTATTTT.

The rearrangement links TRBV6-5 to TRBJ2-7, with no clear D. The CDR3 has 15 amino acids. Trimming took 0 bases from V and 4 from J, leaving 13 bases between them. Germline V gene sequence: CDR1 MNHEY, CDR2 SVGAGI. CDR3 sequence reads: CASSYSSLVSYEQYV. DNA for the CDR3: TGTGCCAGCAGTTACTCGAGCCTAGTATCGTACGAGCAGTACGTC.

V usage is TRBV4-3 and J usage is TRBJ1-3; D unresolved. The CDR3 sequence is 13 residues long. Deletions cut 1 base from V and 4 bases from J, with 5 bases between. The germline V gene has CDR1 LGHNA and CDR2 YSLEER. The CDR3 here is CASSQGRGNTIYF. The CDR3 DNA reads TGCGCCAGCAGCCAAGGACGGGGAAACACCATATATTTT.

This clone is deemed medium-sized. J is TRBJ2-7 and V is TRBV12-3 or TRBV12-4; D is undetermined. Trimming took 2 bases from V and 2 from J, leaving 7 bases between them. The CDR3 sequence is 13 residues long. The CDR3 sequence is CASSLTQPYEQYF. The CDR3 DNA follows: TGTGCCAGCAGTTTAACTCAACCCTACGAGCAGTACTTC.

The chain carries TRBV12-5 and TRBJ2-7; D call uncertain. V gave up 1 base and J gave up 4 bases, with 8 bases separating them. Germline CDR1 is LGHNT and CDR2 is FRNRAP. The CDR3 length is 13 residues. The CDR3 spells CASGLDGMYEQYF. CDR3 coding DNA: TGTGCTAGTGGTTTGGATGGGATGTACGAGCAGTACTTC.

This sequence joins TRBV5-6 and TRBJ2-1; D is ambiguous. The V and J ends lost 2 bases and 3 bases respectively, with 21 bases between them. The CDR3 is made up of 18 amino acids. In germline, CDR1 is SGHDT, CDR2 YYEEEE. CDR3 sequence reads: CASSLLGAGLTLYNEQFF. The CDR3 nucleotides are TGTGCCAGCAGCTTACTTGGAGCCGGGCTGACCCTCTACAATGAGCAGTTCTTC.